This T cell receptor beta chain was recorded in a study of PD-1 blockade in classical Hodgkin lymphoma. Overall study findings and caveats: The authors have not defined what causes the repertoire differences, possibly disease activity or prior therapy.

The time point was: cycle 4 day 1 (C4D1), after about 6 weeks of nivolumab. Patients all relapsed after autologous stem cell transplantation, and there was variation in brentuximab vedotin exposure. Germline V CDR1 and CDR2: SGHRS, YFSETQ. With V trimmed by 3 bases and J by 2 bases, 6 bases remained unmatched. The CDR3 is 15 residues long. This table comes from immunoSEQ multiplex PCR, and its TCRdb copy is limited to in-frame clones, with some not included. The sample carries tens of thousands of clones, more than 80% recorded once. About this clone itself: The antigen remains undetermined.

The receptor's source is a human donor with classical Hodgkin lymphoma. The genes are TRBV5-1 and TRBJ2-7; TRBD1 aligns across 9 bases. The source material was peripheral blood mononuclear cells (PBMCs), sampled before the fourth cycle of nivolumab. The CDR3 DNA sequence: TGCGCCAGCAGCTCCTCGACAGGGGGGGCCTACGAGCAGTACTTC. Protein: CASSSSTGGAYEQYF.